Listed below are T cell receptor beta chains from one sample, sequenced in a study of T cells in Graves' hyperthyroidism and ophthalmopathy. TCRdb fed the multiplex PCR reads into MiXCR, producing one record per CDR3 protein. The sample carries 640,000 or so distinct CDR3 sequences, about 14% recorded once. Material for sequencing was blood. The source of these receptors is a young woman with Graves' ophthalmopathy. Each CDR3 is given with its conserved first and last residue. The D gene is left open where the match is weak. The size entry is marked missing in some rows and otherwise reads once, few, many or a size class.

many	TRBD2	TRBV12-5	TRBJ2-1	TGTGCTAGTGGTTTGCCTACCGGGACTAGCGGGAGCAATGAGCAGTTCTTC	CASGLPTGTSGSNEQFF
few	TRBD2	TRBV7-7	TRBJ2-2	TGTGCTAGCAGCAAATGGAGCGGGAGCGCGGTCGGGGAGCTGTTTTTT	CASSKWSGSAVGELFF
few	TRBD1	TRBV5-6	TRBJ1-2	TGTGCCAGCCGGGACAGGGGATTTTTCACCTTC	CASRDRGFFTF
NA	NA	TRBV4-2	TRBJ1-1	TGTGCCAGCAGCCAAGGGAGAGACAGGATCAACACTGAAGCTTTCTTT	CASSQGRDRINTEAFF
few	TRBD2	TRBV19	TRBJ2-1	TGTGCCAGTAGTATCGGGGTTAGCGGGAATGAGCAGTTCTTC	CASSIGVSGNEQFF
many	NA	TRBV27	TRBJ2-7	TGTGCCAGCGGCACCGGGACCGGATCCTACGAGCAGTACTTC	CASGTGTGSYEQYF
many	NA	TRBV14	TRBJ1-1	TGTGCCAGCAGCCAACAGGGGATAGGAGCTTTCTTT	CASSQQGIGAFF
few	NA	TRBV9	TRBJ2-3	TGTGCCAGCAGCGTAGGGCTAGTAACAGATACGCAGTATTTT	CASSVGLVTDTQYF
few	NA	TRBV28	TRBJ1-2	TGTGCCAGCATGGTGGGGGGCTATGGCTACACCTTC	CASMVGGYGYTF
many	TRBD2	TRBV11-2	TRBJ2-5	TGTGCCAGCAGCCTATCGGGACTAGCGGGACAAGAGACCCAGTACTTC	CASSLSGLAGQETQYF
once	NA	TRBV5-1	TRBJ2-2	TGCGCCAGCAGCTTTTGGTGGACAGTGAACACCGGGGGGCTGTTTTTT	CASSFWWTVNTGGLFF
many	TRBD1	TRBV29-1	TRBJ2-7	TGCAGCGTTGCTCTAGGGGGCCAGATGCGAGAGCAGTACTTC	CSVALGGQMREQYF
many	TRBD1	TRBV5-1	TRBJ2-1	TGCGCCAGCAGCTGGGCGACAGGGGTCAATGAGCAGTTCTTC	CASSWATGVNEQFF
many	TRBD2	TRBV12-3/TRBV12-4	TRBJ2-2	TGTGCCAGCAGTTTAGCTACTAGCGGGGATCGTACCGGGGAGCTGTTTTTT	CASSLATSGDRTGELFF
NA	NA	TRBV5-6	TRBJ2-1	TGTGCCAGCAGCTCCCAGGGATTAGGCAATGAGCAGTTCTTC	CASSSQGLGNEQFF
many	NA	TRBV27	TRBJ2-1	TGTGCCAGCAGTCTACCGGAACGGAGAAGCGATGAGCAGTTCTTC	CASSLPERRSDEQFF
many	TRBD2	TRBV30	TRBJ2-5	TGTGCCTGGACTTCATGGACTAGCCGGGAGACCCAGTACTTC	CAWTSWTSRETQYF
NA	NA	TRBV4-3	TRBJ2-4	TGCGCCAGCAGCCAAGAGGTCGTCCTGGCGGGGCAGTACTTC	CASSQEVVLAGQYF
NA	NA	TRBV9	TRBJ2-7	TGTGCCAGCAGCCCGAGTAGGGGTGGGGACATCGCCTACGAGCAGTACTTC	CASSPSRGGDIAYEQYF
many	TRBD1	TRBV6-1	TRBJ1-2	TGTGCCAGCACCGGGACAGGGGGCACTCTAGGCTACACCTTC	CASTGTGGTLGYTF
many	NA	TRBV5-8	TRBJ1-4	TGTGCCAGCAGCTTGGTTTGGGGGACACGAGGGGAAAAACTGTTTTTT	CASSLVWGTRGEKLFF
NA	TRBD2	TRBV4-1	TRBJ2-7	TGCGCCAGCAGCCAAGTGAGGACTAGCGGAGGCCGCCTCTACGAGCAGTACTTC	CASSQVRTSGGRLYEQYF
few	NA	TRBV30	TRBJ1-5	TGTGCCTGGAACACACAGGGAAATCAGCCCCAGCATTTT	CAWNTQGNQPQHF
many	TRBD2	TRBV9	TRBJ2-1	TGTGCCAGCAGGCCCATCGGGGGGGTAATCAATGAGCAGTTCTTC	CASRPIGGVINEQFF
many	NA	TRBV30	TRBJ2-1	TGTGCCTGGAGTGTACGGACGGCAGCCTACAATGAGCAGTTCTTC	CAWSVRTAAYNEQFF
many	TRBD2	TRBV28	TRBJ2-1	TGTGCCAGCAGTTTATCCGGGACTAGCGGGAAGTTTTTCAATGAGCAGTTCTTC	CASSLSGTSGKFFNEQFF